These 27 T cell receptor beta chains share one sample of origin, sequenced in a study of CD8+CD57+ T cells in acquired aplastic anemia. Genomic DNA templated the TCR beta VDJ and CDR3 profiling. MiXCR, applied by TCRdb to the reads, yields one record per CDR3 protein. Among some 200,000 distinct CDR3 sequences, 61% were seen once, and the ten largest hold approximately 32%. Sequencing was done on a sample of sorted CD4+, CD8+, or CD8+CD57+ T cells (not recorded which) from PBMCs. These receptor sequences come from a human donor in good health.

Notes on this clonotype: Since a much larger clone is just one base distant, this may be a read error. The chain carries TRBV4-1 and TRBJ2-2, with D possibly matching TRBD2 (5 bases). Per the germline V gene, CDR1 is MGHRA and CDR2 is YSYEKL. CDR3 length: 13 residues. The CDR3 reads CASSQSFTGELLF. The CDR3 region has the DNA TGCGCCAGCAGCCAATCATTCACCGGGGAGCTGCTTTTT.

The gene calls are TRBV19 and TRBJ2-7; D not resolved. The length of the CDR3 is 13 residues. Germline loops: CDR1 LNHDA, CDR2 SQIVND (reference sequence). V lost 9 bases and J lost 2, with 14 bases in between. The CDR3 DNA follows: TGTGCCAGCAGTTTAGAAGCTGCCTACGAGCAGTACTTC. Amino acid sequence: CASSLEAAYEQYF.

Note on this clonotype: Mismatch with germline at one junction end may stem from a read error. V and J are TRBV7-7 and TRBJ2-5; 12 bases are a match to TRBD2. Germline V gives CDR1 SSHAT, CDR2 FNYEAQ (reference sequence). The length of the CDR3 is 17 residues. The CDR3, as DNA: TGTGCTAGCAGCCAGAGGGGACTAGCGGGTCTGGGAGAGACCCAGTACTTC. Translated: CASSQRGLAGLGETQYF.

The rearrangement links TRBV27 to TRBJ2-5; D is unclear. The CDR3 has 13 amino acids. The V gene lost 4 bases and the J gene lost 2 bases, with 8 bases spanning the gap. Germline values: CDR1 MNHEY, CDR2 SMNVEV (reference sequence). The CDR3 region has the DNA TGTGCCAGCAGTTACCGCGAACAAGAGACCCAGTACTTC. This gives the protein CASSYREQETQYF.

The chain carries TRBV19 and TRBJ1-6; 10 nucleotides agree with TRBD1. The germline CDR1 and CDR2 sequences are LNHDA and SQIVND (reference sequence). V lost 6 bases and J lost 7; bases outside the gene matches: 9. This CDR3 is 16 amino acids long. CDR3: CASSPLWGQGNSPLHF. The CDR3 nucleotides are TGTGCCAGTAGCCCCTTATGGGGACAGGGGAATTCACCCCTCCACTTT.

The rearrangement uses TRBV7-8 and TRBJ1-1; TRBD1 is a possible D gene (6 bases). This CDR3 is 13 amino acids long. V was shortened by 5 bases and J by 4 bases, with 11 bases between the two germline ends. Per germline, CDR1 SGHVS and CDR2 FQNEAQ. CDR3 in amino acids: CASSPTGSTEAFF. The CDR3 nucleotides read TGTGCCAGCAGCCCGACAGGAAGCACTGAAGCTTTCTTT.

The chain recombines TRBV7-6 with TRBJ2-7, with a possible D match to TRBD1 (6 bases). The V and J ends lost 5 bases and 4 bases respectively, with 15 bases between them. Germline CDR1 SGHVS, CDR2 FNYEAQ. The CDR3 has 14 amino acids. CDR3: CASSPSEGGYEQYF. CDR3 DNA: TGTGCCAGCAGCCCCTCGGAAGGGGGATACGAGCAGTACTTC.

This clonotype appeared once. This sequence joins TRBV7-9 and TRBJ2-1; D is unclear. CDR3 length: 11 amino acids. V shed 5 bases and J shed 7 bases, with 6 bases lying between them. Germline-derived CDR1 and CDR2 are SEHNR and FQNEAQ (reference sequence). Here the CDR3 reads CASSTINEQFF. The CDR3 DNA reads TGTGCCAGCAGCACCATAAATGAGCAGTTCTTC.

This clonotype was detected a few times. This chain uses TRBV19 with TRBJ2-7, with 12 bases that match TRBD2. The V gene's germline CDR1 is LNHDA and CDR2 SQIVND (reference sequence). V gave up 5 bases and J gave up 2 bases; unmatched junction bases: 1. The length of the CDR3 is 14 residues. CDR3 sequence: CASSRTSGTYEQYF. The CDR3 DNA reads TGTGCCAGTAGTCGGACTAGCGGGACCTACGAGCAGTACTTC. Filled out from reference TRBV19 and TRBJ2-7, the complete variable domain reads DGGITQSPKYLFRKEGQNVTLSCEQNLNHDAMYWYRQDPGQGLRLIYYSQIVNDFQKGDIAEGYSVSREKKESFPLTVTSAQKNPTAFYLCASSRTSGTYEQYFGPGTRLTVT.

V gene TRBV2 combines with J gene TRBJ2-7; 7 bases map to TRBD2. The CDR3 has 11 residues. CDR1 and CDR2 from the germline V gene are SNHLY and FYNNEI. After removal of 8 bases from V and 4 bases from J, the junction contained 2 bases not matched to a gene. Here the CDR3 reads CASGRGYEQYF. Here the CDR3 DNA reads TGTGCCAGCGGGAGGGGTTACGAGCAGTACTTC.

As to this clonotype: Its ends do not fully match the called genes, so a read error is possible. CDR3 loop: CASSLRAGSKTGELFF. The CDR3, as DNA: TGTGCTAGCAGCTTAAGAGCAGGGTCTAAGACCGGGGAGCTGTTTTTT. J is TRBJ2-2 and V is TRBV7-7, with D possibly matching TRBD1 (5 bases). Germline loops: CDR1 SSHAT, CDR2 FNYEAQ (reference sequence). The CDR3 length is 16 residues.

The CDR3 sequence: CASSLALGGSYEQYF. The CDR3 coding sequence is TGTGCCAGCAGCTTAGCCCTGGGCGGCTCCTACGAGCAGTACTTC. The V call is TRBV7-2, the J call TRBJ2-7; D not resolved. The CDR3 loop spans 15 amino acids. Germline lookup yields CDR1 SGHTA and CDR2 FQGNSA. V shed 0 bases and J shed 0 bases, with 9 bases lying between them.

This clonotype came up many times. This sequence joins TRBV20-1 and TRBJ2-3; 9 nucleotides line up with TRBD2. CDR3 length: 16 residues. Losses at the gene ends were 2 bases for V and 6 bases for J; bases not matched to a gene: 12. CDR1 is DFQATT, CDR2 SNEGSKA, per germline (reference sequence). CDR3 nucleotides: TGCAGTGCTAGAAACGTCCTAGCGGGGATGGGGGATACGCAGTATTTT. It translates to CSARNVLAGMGDTQYF.

Points on this clonotype: One end of the junction fails to match germline, which may point to a read error. The chain links TRBV12-5 to TRBJ1-1; D unclear. CDR1 is LGHNT, CDR2 FRNRAP, per germline. This CDR3 contains 8 residues. This CDR3 is CASGLVVF. As DNA, the CDR3 is TGTGCTAGTGGTTTGGTAGTCTTT.

The gene calls are TRBV2 and TRBJ1-2; D unresolved. The germline V and J ends were trimmed by 5 bases and 6 bases, with 16 bases remaining between them. The germline V gene has CDR1 SNHLY and CDR2 FYNNEI. The CDR3 extends over 14 amino acids. This chain's CDR3 is CASSRVQSADGYTF. DNA of the CDR3: TGTGCCAGCAGTCGCGTCCAATCTGCGGATGGCTACACCTTC.

This clonotype was recorded many times. V and J are TRBV13 and TRBJ1-2, with D possibly TRBD1 on 5 matching bases. The ends were cut back, 0 bases at V and 0 bases at J, with 14 bases in the middle. Germline values: CDR1 PRHDT, CDR2 FYEKMQ (reference sequence). The CDR3 runs to 17 residues. The CDR3 DNA is TGTGCCAGCAGCTTAGGGGGGACTGGGCCCTCTAACTATGGCTACACCTTC. As protein: CASSLGGTGPSNYGYTF.

The chain employs TRBV7-3 and TRBJ2-1, with TRBD2 as a possible D gene (6 bases). In germline, CDR1 is SGHTA, CDR2 FQGTGA. CDR3 length: 15 residues. V lost 5 bases to trimming and J lost 6 bases, with 17 bases between them. DNA for the CDR3: TGTGCCAGCAGCCCGGACTGGGGAGGTGGCAATGAGCAGTTCTTC. This gives the protein CASSPDWGGGNEQFF.

The chain links TRBV7-9 to TRBJ1-2, with D perhaps TRBD1 (6 bases). Germline values: CDR1 SEHNR, CDR2 FQNEAQ (reference sequence). CDR3 size: 15 residues. Trimming cost V 4 bases and J 0 bases, with 12 bases left between them. The CDR3 DNA reads as TGTGCCAGCAGCTCGACAGGTAGTTCTAACTATGGCTACACCTTC. Its protein product is CASSSTGSSNYGYTF. The variable domain in full, with the rest retrieved from reference TRBV7-9 and TRBJ1-2, is DTGVSQNPRHKITKRGQNVTFRCDPISEHNRLYWYRQTLGQGPEFLTYFQNEAQLEKSRLLSDRFSAERPKGSFSTLEIQRTEQGDSAMYLCASSSTGSSNYGYTFGSGTRLTVV.

V is TRBV20-1 and J is TRBJ2-1; D is undetermined. V was pared by 0 bases and J by 4 bases, with 7 bases between. Looked up from germline, CDR1 is DFQATT and CDR2 is SNEGSKA (reference sequence). The CDR3 has 13 amino acids. Written as DNA, the CDR3 is TGCAGTGCTAGAGATCTGATATACAATGAGCAGTTCTTC. Protein sequence: CSARDLIYNEQFF.

As for this clonotype: This clone may be a read error of a much larger clone one base away. This sequence joins TRBV6-1 and TRBJ2-7; 7 bases are shared with TRBD1. CDR3 length: 16 amino acids. Germline CDR1 is MNHNS and CDR2 is SASEGT. CDR3 sequence reads: CASSDPRQGSYYEKYF. The CDR3 coding sequence is TGTGCCAGCAGTGACCCTCGACAGGGCTCTTACTACGAGAAGTACTTC.

In its sample, this clonotype ranks as medium-sized. The V call is TRBV7-6, the J call TRBJ1-1; the D is unclear. Germline V lookup: CDR1 SGHVS, CDR2 FNYEAQ. The CDR3 extends over 13 amino acids. V was shortened by 2 bases and J by 6 bases, with 10 bases between the two germline ends. Here the CDR3 reads CASSLLAGAEAFF. CDR3 DNA sequence: TGTGCCAGCAGCTTATTGGCCGGGGCTGAAGCTTTCTTT.

About this clonotype: It may be a read error: a sequence one base away is much more abundant. In DNA, the CDR3 is TGCAGTGCCTACGACCGGGACAGGATGGGAGAGACCCAGTACTTC. Protein product: CSAYDRDRMGETQYF. This chain links TRBV20-1 with TRBJ2-5; 8 positions agree with TRBD1. Germline loops: CDR1 DFQATT, CDR2 SNEGSKA (reference sequence). This CDR3 has 15 amino acids. J lost 4 bases, V lost 6 bases, and 13 bases had no gene match.

In its sample, this clonotype was seen a few times. This rearrangement joins TRBV4-2 to TRBJ2-2; D is undetermined. The length of the CDR3 is 15 residues. Germline V gene data show CDR1 as LGHNA and CDR2 as YNFKEQ. The ends were cut back, 0 bases at V and 5 bases at J, with 10 bases in the middle. The CDR3 region has the DNA TGTGCCAGCAGCCAAGAGGCGCTTGGGACCGGGGAGCTGTTTTTT. It yields the protein CASSQEALGTGELFF.

This chain's CDR3 is CASSSAGNEQFF. CDR3 in DNA: TGTGCCAGCAGTTCGGCCGGAAATGAGCAGTTCTTC. The rearrangement links TRBV12-3 or TRBV12-4 to TRBJ2-1; D gene ambiguous. The CDR3 runs 12 residues. The V gene lost 4 bases and the J gene lost 7 bases, with 8 bases spanning the gap.

The CDR3 sequence is CSSEGLAGGPVNEQFF. The CDR3 nucleotides read TGCAGCTCTGAGGGACTAGCGGGGGGGCCAGTCAATGAGCAGTTCTTC. The J gene is TRBJ2-1, the V gene TRBV29-1, with 16 bases that match TRBD2. Losses at the gene ends were 8 bases for V and 6 bases for J; bases not matched to a gene: 10. CDR3 length: 16 residues. CDR1 SQVTM and CDR2 ANQGSEA come from the germline V gene.

This sequence joins TRBV20-1 and TRBJ2-3; no reliable D call. Deletions cut 3 bases from V and 5 bases from J, with 6 bases between. The CDR3 is 11 residues long. Germline V gene lookup returns CDR1 DFQATT and CDR2 SNEGSKA (reference sequence). The CDR3 sequence is CSASAQDTQYF. CDR3 nucleotide sequence: TGCAGTGCTAGTGCGCAAGATACGCAGTATTTT.

The V call is TRBV7-9, the J call TRBJ2-5; 8 nucleotides match TRBD1. Germline loops: CDR1 SEHNR, CDR2 FQNEAQ (reference sequence). The junction had 11 bases not matched to a gene; V was cut back by 6 bases and J by 5 bases. The CDR3 sequence is 15 residues long. CDR3 residues: CASSTGTGVLETQYF. The CDR3 coding sequence is TGTGCCAGCAGTACCGGGACAGGCGTACTGGAGACCCAGTACTTC.